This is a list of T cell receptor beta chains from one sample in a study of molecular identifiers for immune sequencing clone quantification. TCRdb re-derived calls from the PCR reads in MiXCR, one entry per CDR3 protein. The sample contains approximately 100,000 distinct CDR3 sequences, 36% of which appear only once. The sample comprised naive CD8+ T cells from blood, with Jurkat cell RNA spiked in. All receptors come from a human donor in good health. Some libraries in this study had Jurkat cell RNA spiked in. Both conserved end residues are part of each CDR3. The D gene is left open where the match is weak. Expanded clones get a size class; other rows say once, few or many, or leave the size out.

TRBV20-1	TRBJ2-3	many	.	CSPGADTQYF	TGCAGTCCCGGTGCAGATACGCAGTATTTT
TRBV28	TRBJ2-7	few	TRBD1	CASSGTGDWEYF	TGTGCCAGCAGTGGGACAGGGGATTGGGAGTACTTC
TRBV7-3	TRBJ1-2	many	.	CASKPGRQYGYTF	TGTGCCAGCAAGCCGGGACGGCAATATGGCTACACCTTC
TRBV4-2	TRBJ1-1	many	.	CASSQVLIGTEAFF	TGTGCCAGCAGCCAAGTTCTAATAGGGACTGAAGCTTTCTTT
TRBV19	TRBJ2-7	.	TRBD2	CASSISGTTYEQYF	TGTGCCAGTAGTATAAGCGGGACGACCTACGAGCAGTACTTC
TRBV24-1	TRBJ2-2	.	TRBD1	CATSEPGTDTGELFF	TGTGCCACCAGTGAGCCCGGGACAGACACCGGGGAGCTGTTTTTT
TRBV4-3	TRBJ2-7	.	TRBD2	CASSQASSGSYEQAF	TGCGCCAGCAGCCAAGCGTCTAGCGGGTCCTACGAGCAGGCCTTC
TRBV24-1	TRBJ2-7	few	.	CATSEKGLSYEQYF	TGTGCCACCAGTGAAAAGGGGCTCTCCTACGAGCAGTACTTC
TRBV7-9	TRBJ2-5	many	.	CASSLGLATETQYF	TGTGCCAGCAGCTTAGGGTTAGCGACCGAGACCCAGTACTTC
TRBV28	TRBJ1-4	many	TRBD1	CASSAIQGTTNEKLFF	TGTGCCAGCAGCGCGATACAGGGGACAACTAATGAAAAACTGTTTTTT
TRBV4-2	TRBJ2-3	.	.	CASSQEEGSTDTQYF	TGTGCCAGCAGCCAAGAGGAGGGCAGCACAGATACGCAGTATTTT
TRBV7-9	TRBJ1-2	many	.	CASLSGHYGYTF	TGTGCCAGCCTCTCAGGTCACTATGGCTACACCTTC
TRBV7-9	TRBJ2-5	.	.	CASSTGTVETQYF	TGTGCCAGCAGCACCGGGACTGTAGAGACCCAGTACTTC
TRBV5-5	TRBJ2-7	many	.	CASSLDLLYEQYF	TGTGCCAGCAGCTTAGATCTTTTGTACGAGCAGTACTTC
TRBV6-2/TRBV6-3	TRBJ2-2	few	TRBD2	CASSDFAGGTGELFF	TGTGCCAGCAGTGACTTCGCGGGAGGCACCGGGGAGCTGTTTTTT
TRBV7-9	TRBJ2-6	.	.	CASSSPLRGPSSGANVLTF	TGTGCCAGCAGCTCGCCCCTGAGGGGTCCCTCCTCTGGGGCCAACGTCCTGACTTTC
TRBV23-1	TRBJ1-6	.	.	CASSQSHGSPLHF	TGCGCCAGCAGTCAATCGCATGGATCACCCCTCCACTTT
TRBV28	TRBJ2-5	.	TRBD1	CASTGGWETQYF	TGTGCCTCGACAGGGGGCTGGGAGACCCAGTACTTC
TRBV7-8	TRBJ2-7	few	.	CASSLARTYEQYF	TGTGCCAGCAGCTTAGCGAGAACCTACGAGCAGTACTTC
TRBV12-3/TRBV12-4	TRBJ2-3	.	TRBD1	CASTLPGTGTQYF	TGTGCCAGCACCCTCCCCGGGACAGGGACGCAGTATTTT
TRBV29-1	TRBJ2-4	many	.	CSVEGLAKNIQYF	TGCAGCGTTGAAGGGCTAGCCAAAAACATTCAGTACTTC
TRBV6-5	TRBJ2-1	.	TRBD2	CASSSGGSNEQFF	TGTGCCAGCAGTTCGGGGGGAAGCAATGAGCAGTTCTTC
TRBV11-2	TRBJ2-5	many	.	CASSLSSDQYF	TGTGCCAGCAGCTTATCCAGTGACCAGTACTTC
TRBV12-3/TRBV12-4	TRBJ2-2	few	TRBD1	CASEGQGDAGELFF	TGTGCCAGCGAAGGACAGGGGGATGCCGGGGAGCTGTTTTTT
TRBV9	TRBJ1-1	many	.	CASSVDGGPTEAFF	TGTGCCAGCAGCGTAGACGGGGGACCGACTGAAGCTTTCTTT
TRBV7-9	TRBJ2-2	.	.	CASSFPGGANTGVLFF	TGTGCCAGCAGCTTTCCGGGCGGGGCGAACACCGGGGTGCTGTTTTTT
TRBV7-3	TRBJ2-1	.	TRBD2	CASSPQRARGVNEQFF	TGTGCCAGCAGCCCCCAGCGGGCCCGGGGGGTGAATGAGCAGTTCTTC
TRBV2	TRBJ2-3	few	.	CARPMDTHTDTQYF	TGTGCCCGACCCATGGACACCCACACAGATACGCAGTATTTT
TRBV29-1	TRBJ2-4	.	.	CSVRRGSGNIQYF	TGCAGCGTTCGAAGGGGGAGTGGAAACATTCAGTACTTC
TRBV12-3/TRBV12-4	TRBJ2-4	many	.	CASSAPGQLAKNIQYF	TGTGCCAGCAGCGCCCCCGGGCAGCTAGCCAAAAACATTCAGTACTTC
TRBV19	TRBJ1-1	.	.	CASSHGTRGNTEAFF	TGTGCCAGTAGTCACGGGACAAGGGGGAACACTGAAGCTTTCTTT
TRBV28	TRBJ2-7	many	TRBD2	CASSLGLAEHYEQYF	TGTGCCAGCAGTTTAGGACTAGCGGAGCACTACGAGCAGTACTTC
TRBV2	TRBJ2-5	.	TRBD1	CASRRQGALGGSWYQETLYF	TGTGCCAGCAGAAGACAGGGGGCGCTCGGCGGGAGCTGGTACCAAGAGACCCTGTACTTC
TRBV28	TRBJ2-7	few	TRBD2	CASSLGRESSYEQYF	TGTGCCAGCAGTTTGGGGCGGGAGAGCTCCTACGAGCAGTACTTC
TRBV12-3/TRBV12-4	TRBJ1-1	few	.	CASSFPTENTEAFF	TGTGCCAGCAGTTTCCCCACAGAGAACACTGAAGCTTTCTTT
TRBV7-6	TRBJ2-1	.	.	CASSILATSYKEQFF	TGTGCCAGCAGCATTCTAGCTACAAGCTACAAAGAGCAGTTCTTC
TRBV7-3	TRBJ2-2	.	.	CASRGMSWQGEDNTGELFF	TGTGCCAGCAGGGGCATGTCGTGGCAGGGGGAGGACAACACCGGGGAGCTGTTTTTT
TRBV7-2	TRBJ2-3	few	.	CASSGDLPPPPDTQYF	TGTGCCAGCAGCGGGGACCTCCCACCCCCCCCAGATACGCAGTATTTT
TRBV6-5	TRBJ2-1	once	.	CASSGDFRLVGEQFF	TGTGCCAGCAGTGGTGACTTCAGACTAGTGGGTGAGCAGTTCTTC
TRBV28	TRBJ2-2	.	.	CASSFTGFAGELFF	TGTGCCAGCAGTTTTACAGGGTTTGCCGGGGAGCTGTTTTTT
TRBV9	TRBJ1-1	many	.	CASSGGTATEAFF	TGTGCCAGCAGCGGGGGGACTGCCACTGAAGCTTTCTTT
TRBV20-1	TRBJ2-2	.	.	CSARETGLETGELFF	TGCAGTGCTAGAGAGACAGGATTAGAAACCGGGGAGCTGTTTTTT
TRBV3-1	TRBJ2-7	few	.	CASSPRQGYYEQYF	TGTGCCAGCAGCCCGCGGCAGGGTTACTACGAGCAGTACTTC
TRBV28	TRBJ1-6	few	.	CASSYLTGNNSPLHF	TGTGCCAGCAGTTACCTCACAGGGAACAATTCACCCCTCCACTTT
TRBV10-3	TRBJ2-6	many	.	CATGANVLTF	TGTGCCACTGGGGCCAACGTCCTGACTTTC
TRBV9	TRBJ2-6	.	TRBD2	CASSASGTSGANVLTF	TGTGCCAGCAGCGCTAGCGGGACCTCTGGGGCCAACGTCCTGACTTTC
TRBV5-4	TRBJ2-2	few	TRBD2	CASSSWGGVGSGELFF	TGTGCCAGCAGCTCCTGGGGGGGAGTGGGGTCCGGGGAGCTGTTTTTT
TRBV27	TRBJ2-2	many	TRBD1	CASSSPERTGYTGELFF	TGTGCCAGCAGTTCCCCTGAACGGACAGGGTACACCGGGGAGCTGTTTTTT
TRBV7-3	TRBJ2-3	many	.	CASSPDGGPTDTQYF	TGTGCCAGCAGCCCCGACGGAGGGCCCACAGATACGCAGTATTTT